The rows below give T cell receptor beta chains drawn from one sample of a study of response to subunit inactivated influenza vaccine. Via MiXCR, TCRdb re-called the RT-PCR reads, giving one row per CDR3 protein. The sample gives some 570,000 distinct CDR3 sequences, about 11% of which show up once; 11% is in the top ten. In addition, the sample was reused for a study of T cells expressing NK-cell markers.

The sample consisted of PBMCs from blood, taken on the day of vaccination. Receptors were obtained from a man aged 50-60 years who received an inactivated influenza vaccine. The CDR3 runs from the conserved cysteine through the conserved F or W. The D gene is left open where the match is weak. Clone size is stated in some rows and not others, as once, few, many or a class when expanded.

clone_size j_call d_call v_call cdr3_nt cdr3_aa
- TRBJ2-5 - TRBV5-1 TGCGCCAGCAGCTTGGAGATCCTGAAAGAGACCCAGTACTTC CASSLEILKETQYF
few TRBJ1-2 TRBD1 TRBV7-9 TGTGCCAGCAGCACCCTGGACAGGCTCGCTTATGGCTACACCTTC CASSTLDRLAYGYTF
few TRBJ2-7 - TRBV6-1 TGTGCCAGCTCCCCTAGGTTGAACGAGCAGTACTTC CASSPRLNEQYF
- TRBJ2-1 TRBD2 TRBV11-1 TGTGCCAGCAGCCGCCTAGCGGTCAATGAGCAGTTCTTC CASSRLAVNEQFF
- TRBJ2-7 TRBD1 TRBV6-2/TRBV6-3 TGTGCCACCGAGGGCCAGACAGGGTTGAACTACGAGCAGTACTTC CATEGQTGLNYEQYF
many TRBJ2-7 TRBD2 TRBV20-1 TGCAGTGCTAGAGCGGCTAGCGGGGGTAGTTACGAGCAGTACTTC CSARAASGGSYEQYF
many TRBJ2-3 - TRBV4-3 TGCGCCAGCAGTTTGAGGGACGCCAGCACAGATACGCAGTATTTT CASSLRDASTDTQYF
- TRBJ2-1 TRBD2 TRBV3-1 TGTGCCAGCAGCCAATATGCGGGGGTGGAGCAGTTCTTC CASSQYAGVEQFF
many TRBJ2-1 TRBD2 TRBV11-2 TGTGCCAGCAGCTTAATTAGCGGGAACATCCATGAGCAGTTCTTC CASSLISGNIHEQFF
- TRBJ2-1 - TRBV14 TGTGCCAGCAGCCAAGATACGTGGGAACCCTACAATGAGCAGTTCTTC CASSQDTWEPYNEQFF
few TRBJ2-3 - TRBV29-1 TGCAGCGTTGAGAGGGCGGGGGCCACAGATACGCAGTATTTT CSVERAGATDTQYF
- TRBJ2-2 TRBD2 TRBV25-1 TGTGCCAGCAGTGAAATGCCCCAGTTTAGCGGGACTTTCACCGGGGAGCTGTTTTTT CASSEMPQFSGTFTGELFF
- TRBJ2-1 - TRBV11-2 TGTGCCAGCAGCAGTTCGGCGGGGAGCTCCTACAATGAGCAGTTCTTC CASSSSAGSSYNEQFF
many TRBJ1-2 - TRBV20-1 TGCAGTGCTAGAGATGCAGGATTAGCTAACTATGGCTACACCTTC CSARDAGLANYGYTF